This T cell receptor (beta chain) was captured in a study of identical twins. General observations from the study: For cord blood, abundant beta clonotypes had fewer insertions, unlike memory repertoires, which showed none.

Points on this clonotype: The target antigen is unknown.

A universal primer binding site was introduced by template switching. The final cDNA contained unique molecular identifiers. TCRdb re-called the 5' RACE reads through MiXCR, storing one row per CDR3 protein. The data contain fewer than 550,000 distinct CDR3 sequences, 12% to 15% of them singletons. CDR1 is SGHKS and CDR2 is YYEKEE in the germline V gene (reference sequence). V shed 3 bases and J shed 2 bases, with 15 bases lying between them. This CDR3 has 15 residues. The sample also formed part of further work on yellow fever vaccine responses in identical twins. As reported in that work: Twins' vaccine T cell responses were reported to seem partly convergent and partly personalized.

The source is a young woman in good health. The chain is built from TRBV5-5 and TRBJ2-7; D possibly uses TRBD1 or TRBD2 (5 bases each). Sequencing was performed on CD4+ T cells sorted from blood. CDR3 DNA sequence: TGTGCCAGCAGCTCCTCCGGGACCTCAACCTACGAGCAGTACTTC. This gives the protein CASSSSGTSTYEQYF. The full variable domain, in which reference TRBV5-5 and TRBJ2-7 provide the parts outside the CDR3, is DAGVTQSPTHLIKTRGQQVTLRCSPISGHKSVSWYQQVLGQGPQFIFQYYEKEERGRGNFPDRFSARQFPNYSSELNVNALLLGDSALYLCASSSSGTSTYEQYFGPGTRLTVT.